Reported below is one TCR beta chain. Its target is not known. The data belong to a study of T cells in Graves' hyperthyroidism and ophthalmopathy. Across the whole study: Once the initial diagnosis was made, peripheral blood was obtained before any treatment. General observations from the study: Among thyroid clonotypes expanded above 0.001, most also appeared in blood.

The CDR3 runs to 13 residues. V lost 0 bases and J lost 2, with 7 bases in between. CDR1 and CDR2 from the germline V gene are GTSNPN and SVGIG (reference sequence). Amplification of TCR beta CDR3 regions was performed using RNA transcripts as template. HTBI primers drove first-round RT-PCR of the TCR CDR3. TCRdb re-called the multiplex PCR reads through MiXCR, storing one row per CDR3 protein. Of roughly 650,000 distinct CDR3 sequences listed, roughly 16% were seen once; the top ten hold about 3.5%. In the ophthalmopathy cohort, Clinical Activity Score was at least 3, NOSPECS grade at least 4, and duration under 3 months. Lactation, pregnancy, other autoimmune disease or uncontrolled infection excluded patients.

The clonotype originates from a woman in her thirties or forties with Graves' ophthalmopathy. The chain joins TRBV30 to TRBJ1-2; D unclear. The sequencing input was blood. CDR3 sequence reads: CAWSVEQNYGYTF. The CDR3 bases are TGTGCCTGGAGTGTAGAACAGAACTATGGCTACACCTTC.